The 8 T cell receptor beta chains given below trace back to one sample, sequenced in a study of technical replicates of blood from four donors. Only in-frame clones appear in the TCRdb table, and some are missing; sequencing was by immunoSEQ multiplex PCR. The sample lists about 16,000 clones; around 86% were seen once. Sequenced: PBMCs. The receptor source for this set is a human donor in good health.

This clone was detected once. The rearrangement links TRBV5-4 to TRBJ2-3, with 12 bases fitting TRBD2. This CDR3 contains 18 residues. J lost 2 bases, V lost 0 bases, and 7 bases had no gene match. The V gene's germline CDR1 is SGHNT and CDR2 YYREEE (reference sequence). The CDR3 DNA sequence: TGTGCCAGCAGCTTGGAAGGGCTAGCGGGAGGGTACACAGATACGCAGTATTTT. Translation: CASSLEGLAGGYTDTQYF.

V gene TRBV5-4 combines with J gene TRBJ2-3; maybe TRBD1 (6 bases). The CDR3 has 15 amino acids. Germline CDR1 is SGHNT and CDR2 is YYREEE (reference sequence). V was shortened by 4 bases and J by 2 bases, with 14 bases between the two germline ends. The DNA for the CDR3 is TGTGCCAGCAGCAGTCAGACAGGTATCACAGATACGCAGTATTTT. It yields the protein CASSSQTGITDTQYF.

The chain combines TRBV10-2 with TRBJ2-4; TRBD2 matches at 9 bases. With V trimmed by 6 bases and J by 1 base, 1 base remained unmatched. The germline V gene encodes CDR1 WSHSY and CDR2 SAAADI. CDR3 length: 14 amino acids. In DNA form, the CDR3 reads TGCGCCAGCAGGGCGGGAGGGGCCAAAAACATTCAGTACTTC. Its protein product is CASRAGGAKNIQYF.

The chain employs TRBV6-5 and TRBJ2-2; unclear D gene. The CDR3 sequence is 14 residues long. Trimming took 2 bases from V and 4 from J, leaving 8 bases between them. Germline CDR1 MNHEY, CDR2 SVGAGI. CDR3 protein: CASSYGVVTGELFF. The CDR3 nucleotides are TGTGCCAGCAGTTACGGAGTCGTCACCGGGGAGCTGTTTTTT.

The chain carries TRBV14 and TRBJ1-1; tentatively, D is TRBD1 (6 bases). CDR1 is SGHDN, CDR2 FVKESK, per germline. V gave up 1 base and J gave up 5 bases, with 14 bases separating them. The CDR3 length is 15 residues. The CDR3 DNA is TGTGCCAGCAGCCAAGGTATCAGGGGCAAGACTGAAGCTTTCTTT. It encodes CASSQGIRGKTEAFF.

This clone was detected once. The chain has TRBV6-5 and TRBJ2-2; no definite D call. Germline V gene data show CDR1 as MNHEY and CDR2 as SVGAGI. Trimming removed 6 bases from V and 1 base from J, with 9 bases in between. This CDR3 is built from 14 residues. CDR3 DNA sequence: TGTGCCAGCAGGGGCCTCCGGAACACCGGGGAGCTGTTTTTT. This codes for CASRGLRNTGELFF.

The chain uses TRBV6-4 and TRBJ2-3, with a tentative D call TRBD1 (6 bases). The ends were cut back, 8 bases at V and 2 bases at J, with 14 bases in the middle. Germline lookup yields CDR1 MRHNA and CDR2 SNTAGT. The CDR3 contains 14 residues. The CDR3 DNA sequence: TGTGCCAGCCGACGACAGGAGAACACAGATACGCAGTATTTT. Residues: CASRRQENTDTQYF.

The J gene is TRBJ2-1, the V gene TRBV6-5, with D possibly TRBD2 on 6 matching bases. V dropped 4 bases and J dropped 4 bases, with 11 bases sitting between them. From germline, CDR1 is MNHEY and CDR2 SVGAGI. The CDR3 runs to 14 residues. CDR3 sequence: CASSFSGPYNEQFF. The DNA of the CDR3 is TGTGCCAGCAGTTTTAGCGGCCCTTACAATGAGCAGTTCTTC.